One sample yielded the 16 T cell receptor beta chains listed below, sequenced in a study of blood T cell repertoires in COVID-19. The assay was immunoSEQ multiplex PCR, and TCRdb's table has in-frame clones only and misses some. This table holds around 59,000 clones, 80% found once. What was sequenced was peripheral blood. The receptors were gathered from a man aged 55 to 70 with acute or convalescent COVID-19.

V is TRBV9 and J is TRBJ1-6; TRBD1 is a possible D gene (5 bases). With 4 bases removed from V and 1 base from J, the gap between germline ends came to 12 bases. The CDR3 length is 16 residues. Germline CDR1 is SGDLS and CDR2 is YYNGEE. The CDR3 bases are TGTGCCAGCAGCCCAGCTGGGGCGTCCTATAATTCACCCCTCCACTTT. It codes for CASSPAGASYNSPLHF.

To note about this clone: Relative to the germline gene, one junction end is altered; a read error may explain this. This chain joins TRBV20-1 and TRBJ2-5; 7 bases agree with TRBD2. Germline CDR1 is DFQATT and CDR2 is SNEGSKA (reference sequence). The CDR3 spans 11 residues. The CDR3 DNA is TGTTTTCCGGGGGGAGAAGAGACCCAGTACTTC. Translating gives CFPGGEETQYF.

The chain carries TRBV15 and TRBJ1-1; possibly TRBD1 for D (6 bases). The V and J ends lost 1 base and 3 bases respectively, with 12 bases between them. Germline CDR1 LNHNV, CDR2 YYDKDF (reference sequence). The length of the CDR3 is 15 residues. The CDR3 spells CATSRVAGEYTEAFF. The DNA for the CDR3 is TGTGCCACCAGCAGAGTAGCAGGGGAATACACTGAAGCTTTCTTT.

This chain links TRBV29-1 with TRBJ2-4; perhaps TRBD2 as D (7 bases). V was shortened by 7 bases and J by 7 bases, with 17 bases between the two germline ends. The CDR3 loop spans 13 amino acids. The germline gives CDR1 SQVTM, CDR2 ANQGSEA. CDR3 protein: CSGKVGGPNIQYF. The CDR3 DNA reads TGCAGCGGGAAGGTCGGGGGGCCGAACATTCAGTACTTC.

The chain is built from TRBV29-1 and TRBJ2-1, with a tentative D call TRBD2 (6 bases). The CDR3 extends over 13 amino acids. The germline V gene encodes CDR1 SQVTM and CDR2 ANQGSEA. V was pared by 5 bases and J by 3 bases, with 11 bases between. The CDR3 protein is CSVFGTGYNEQFF. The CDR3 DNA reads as TGCAGCGTTTTCGGGACTGGCTACAATGAGCAGTTCTTC.

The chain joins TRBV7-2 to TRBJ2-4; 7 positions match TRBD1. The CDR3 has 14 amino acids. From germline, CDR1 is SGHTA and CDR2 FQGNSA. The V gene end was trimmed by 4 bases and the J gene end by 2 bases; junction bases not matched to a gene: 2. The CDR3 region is CASSSDRTKNIQYF. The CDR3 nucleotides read TGTGCCAGCAGCTCGGACAGGACCAAAAACATTCAGTACTTC.

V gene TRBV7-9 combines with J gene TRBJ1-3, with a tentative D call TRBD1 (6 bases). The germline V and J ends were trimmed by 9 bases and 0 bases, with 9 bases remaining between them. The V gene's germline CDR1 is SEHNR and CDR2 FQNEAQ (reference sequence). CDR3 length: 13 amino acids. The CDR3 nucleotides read TGTGCCAGTCGGACAGCCTCTGGAAACACCATATATTTT. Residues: CASRTASGNTIYF.

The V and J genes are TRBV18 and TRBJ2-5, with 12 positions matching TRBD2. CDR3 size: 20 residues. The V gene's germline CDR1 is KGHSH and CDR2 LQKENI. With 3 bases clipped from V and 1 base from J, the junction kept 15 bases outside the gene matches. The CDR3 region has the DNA TGTGCCAGCTCACCCCGGGCCAAACTAGCGGGGGGCCTTTCCCAAGAGACCCAGTACTTC. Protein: CASSPRAKLAGGLSQETQYF.

CDR3 amino acids: CASKAAGGPGDEQYF. CDR3 nucleotide sequence: TGCGCCAGCAAAGCTGCGGGGGGGCCCGGGGACGAGCAGTACTTC. The rearrangement links TRBV5-1 to TRBJ2-7, with TRBD2 matching over 9 bases. The CDR3 is made up of 15 amino acids. Per the germline V gene, CDR1 is SGHRS and CDR2 is YFSETQ. V shed 6 bases and J 5 bases; nucleotides not matched to a gene: 12.

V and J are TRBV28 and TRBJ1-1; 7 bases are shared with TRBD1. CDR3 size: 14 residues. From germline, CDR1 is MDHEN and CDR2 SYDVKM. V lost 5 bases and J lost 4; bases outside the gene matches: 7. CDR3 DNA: TGTGCCAGCAGTGGACAGACAGGGCGCACTGAAGCTTTCTTT. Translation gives CASSGQTGRTEAFF.

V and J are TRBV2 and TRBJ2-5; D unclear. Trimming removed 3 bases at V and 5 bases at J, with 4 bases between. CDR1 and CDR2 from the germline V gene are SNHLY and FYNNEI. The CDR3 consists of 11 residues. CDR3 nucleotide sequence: TGTGCCAGCAGTGAGAGGGAGACCCAGTACTTC. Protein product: CASSERETQYF.

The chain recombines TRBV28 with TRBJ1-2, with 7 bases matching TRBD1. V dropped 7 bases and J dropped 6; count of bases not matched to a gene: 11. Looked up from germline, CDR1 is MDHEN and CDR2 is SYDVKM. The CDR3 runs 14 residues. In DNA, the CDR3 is TGTGCCAGCAACATTGAACAGGGGAGGAATGGCTACACCTTC. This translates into CASNIEQGRNGYTF.

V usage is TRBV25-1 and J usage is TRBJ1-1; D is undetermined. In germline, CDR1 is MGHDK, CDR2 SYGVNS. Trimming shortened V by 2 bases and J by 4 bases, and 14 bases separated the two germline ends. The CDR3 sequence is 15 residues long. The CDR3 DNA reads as TGTGCCAGCAGTGAAGCTAGGGCGGGAGGCACTGAAGCTTTCTTT. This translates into CASSEARAGGTEAFF.

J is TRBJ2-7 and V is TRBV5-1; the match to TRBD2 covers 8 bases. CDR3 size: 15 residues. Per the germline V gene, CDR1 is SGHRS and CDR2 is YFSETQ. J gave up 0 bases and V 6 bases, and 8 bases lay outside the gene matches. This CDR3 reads CASKGLASSSYEQYF. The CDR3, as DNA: TGCGCCAGCAAAGGACTAGCCTCCAGCTCCTACGAGCAGTACTTC.

CDR3 loop: CASRRQGEGRTEAFF. DNA for the CDR3: TGTGCCAGCAGGAGACAGGGAGAAGGCCGGACTGAAGCTTTCTTT. The chain is built from TRBV6-5 and TRBJ1-1; TRBD1 agrees at 7 bases. Per the germline V gene, CDR1 is MNHEY and CDR2 is SVGAGI. The CDR3 runs to 15 residues. J gave up 5 bases and V 6 bases, and 12 bases lay outside the gene matches.

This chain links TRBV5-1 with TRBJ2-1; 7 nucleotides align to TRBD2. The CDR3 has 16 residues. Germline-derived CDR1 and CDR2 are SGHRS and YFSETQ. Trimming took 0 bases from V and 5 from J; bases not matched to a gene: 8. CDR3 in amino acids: CASSLVPQRGNNEQFF. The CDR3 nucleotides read TGCGCCAGCAGCTTGGTTCCCCAGCGGGGAAACAATGAGCAGTTCTTC. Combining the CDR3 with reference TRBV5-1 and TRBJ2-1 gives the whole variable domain KAGVTQTPRYLIKTRGQQVTLSCSPISGHRSVSWYQQTPGQGLQFLFEYFSETQRNKGNFPGRFSGRQFSNSRSEMNVSTLELGDSALYLCASSLVPQRGNNEQFFGPGTRLTVL.